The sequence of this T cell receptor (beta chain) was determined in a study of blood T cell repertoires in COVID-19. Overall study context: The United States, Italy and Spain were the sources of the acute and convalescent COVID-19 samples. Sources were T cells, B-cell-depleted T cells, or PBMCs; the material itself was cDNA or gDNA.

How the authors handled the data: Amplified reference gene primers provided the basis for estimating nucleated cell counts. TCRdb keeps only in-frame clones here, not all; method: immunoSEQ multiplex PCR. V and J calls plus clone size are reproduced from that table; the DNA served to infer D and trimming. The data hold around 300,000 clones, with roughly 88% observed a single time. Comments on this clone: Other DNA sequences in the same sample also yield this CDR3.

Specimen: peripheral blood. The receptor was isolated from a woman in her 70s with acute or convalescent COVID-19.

The CDR3 bases are TGTGCCAGCAGCCCAGGGACACTCTCCTACGAGCAGTACTTC. It yields the protein CASSPGTLSYEQYF. The chain joins TRBV3-1 (or the pseudogene TRBV3-2) to TRBJ2-7; D is possibly TRBD1 (6 bases). V was shortened by 4 bases and J by 0 bases, with 10 bases between the two germline ends. CDR1 LGHDT and CDR2 YNNKEL come from the germline V gene (reference sequence). CDR3 size: 14 residues.